This T cell receptor (beta chain) was observed in a study of T cell responses to AZD1222 COVID-19 vaccine. Concerning this clone itself: Its antigen is still unknown.

TCRdb's table, derived via immunoSEQ multiplex PCR, lists solely in-frame clones and lacks some. The sample consists of roughly 200,000 clones, approximately 92% of them appearing once. Study-level results: Sampling captured repertoires only after the peak T cell response. Receipt of two AZD1222 doses was followed by a rise in Spike-specific TCR breadth and depth. Vaccine-related CD4 TCRs covered spike, predominating at 160-218 and 743-854. Only a handful of people who got AZD1222 tested seropositive at baseline.

This TCR was sampled from an adult who received the MenACWY meningococcal vaccine as a control. The sequencing used peripheral blood, collected 28 days after the second dose of the MenACWY control vaccine.

The CDR3: CAWSPNIGQPQHF. The CDR3 DNA reads TGTGCCTGGAGTCCGAACATCGGGCAGCCCCAGCATTTT. This rearrangement joins TRBV30 to TRBJ1-5; no clear D. The V gene's germline CDR1 is GTSNPN and CDR2 SVGIG (reference sequence). The CDR3 contains 13 residues. V gave up 2 bases and J gave up 7 bases, with 12 bases separating them.